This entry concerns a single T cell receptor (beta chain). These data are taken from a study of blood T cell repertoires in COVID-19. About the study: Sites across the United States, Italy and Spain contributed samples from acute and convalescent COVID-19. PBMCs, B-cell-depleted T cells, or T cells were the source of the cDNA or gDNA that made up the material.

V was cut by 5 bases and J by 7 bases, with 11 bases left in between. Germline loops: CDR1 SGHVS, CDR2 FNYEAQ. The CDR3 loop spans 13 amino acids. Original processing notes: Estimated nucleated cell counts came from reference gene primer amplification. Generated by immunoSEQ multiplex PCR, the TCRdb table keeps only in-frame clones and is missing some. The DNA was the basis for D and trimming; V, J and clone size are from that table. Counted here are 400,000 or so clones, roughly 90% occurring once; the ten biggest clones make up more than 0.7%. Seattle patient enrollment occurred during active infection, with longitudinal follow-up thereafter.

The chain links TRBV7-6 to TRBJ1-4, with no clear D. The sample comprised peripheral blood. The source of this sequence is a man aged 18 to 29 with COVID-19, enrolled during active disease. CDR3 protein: CASSTGLGEKLFF. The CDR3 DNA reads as TGTGCCAGCAGCACCGGACTTGGTGAAAAACTGTTTTTT.